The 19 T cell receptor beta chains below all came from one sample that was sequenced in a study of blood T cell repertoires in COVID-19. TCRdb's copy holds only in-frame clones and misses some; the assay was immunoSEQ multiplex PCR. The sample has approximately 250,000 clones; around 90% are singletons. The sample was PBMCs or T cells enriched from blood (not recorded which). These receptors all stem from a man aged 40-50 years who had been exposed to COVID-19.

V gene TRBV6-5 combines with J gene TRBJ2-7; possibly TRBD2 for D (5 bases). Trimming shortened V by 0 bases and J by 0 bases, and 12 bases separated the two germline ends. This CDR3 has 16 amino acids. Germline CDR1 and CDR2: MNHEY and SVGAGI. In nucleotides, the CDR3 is TGTGCCAGCAGTTACTCAAGGCGGACTTACTCCTACGAGCAGTACTTC. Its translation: CASSYSRRTYSYEQYF.

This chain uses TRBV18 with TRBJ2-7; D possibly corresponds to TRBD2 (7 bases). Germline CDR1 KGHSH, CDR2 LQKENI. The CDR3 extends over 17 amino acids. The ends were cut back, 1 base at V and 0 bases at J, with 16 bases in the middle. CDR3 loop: CASSPQSGGRSSYEQYF. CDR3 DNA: TGTGCCAGCTCACCACAGTCGGGGGGCAGGAGCTCCTACGAGCAGTACTTC.

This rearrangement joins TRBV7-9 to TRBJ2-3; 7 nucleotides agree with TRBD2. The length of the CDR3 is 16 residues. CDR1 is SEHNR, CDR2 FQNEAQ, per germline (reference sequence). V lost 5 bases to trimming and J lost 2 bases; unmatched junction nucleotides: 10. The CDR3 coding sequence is TGTGCCAGCAGCCCACCCGGGACTACGCTCACAGATACGCAGTATTTT. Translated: CASSPPGTTLTDTQYF.

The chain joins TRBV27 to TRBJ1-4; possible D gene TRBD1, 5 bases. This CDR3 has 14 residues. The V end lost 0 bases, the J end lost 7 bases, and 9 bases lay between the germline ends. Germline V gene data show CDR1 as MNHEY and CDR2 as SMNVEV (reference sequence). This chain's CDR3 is CASSLSGRPEKLFF. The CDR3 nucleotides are TGTGCCAGCAGTTTATCGGGGCGGCCTGAAAAACTGTTTTTT.

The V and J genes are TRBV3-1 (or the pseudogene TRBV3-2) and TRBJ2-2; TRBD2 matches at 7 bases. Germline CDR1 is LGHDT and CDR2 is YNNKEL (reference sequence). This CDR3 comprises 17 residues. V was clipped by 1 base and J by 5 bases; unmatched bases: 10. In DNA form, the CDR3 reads TGTGCCAGCAGCCAAGTTCTGGGAGGGCCGATAACCGGGGAGCTGTTTTTT. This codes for CASSQVLGGPITGELFF.

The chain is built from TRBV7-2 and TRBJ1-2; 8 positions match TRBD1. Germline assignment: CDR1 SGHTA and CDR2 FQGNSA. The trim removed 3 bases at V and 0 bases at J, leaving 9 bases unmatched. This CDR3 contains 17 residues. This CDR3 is CASSLGTGSQANYGYTF. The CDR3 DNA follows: TGTGCCAGCAGCTTGGGGACAGGTTCCCAAGCTAACTATGGCTACACCTTC.

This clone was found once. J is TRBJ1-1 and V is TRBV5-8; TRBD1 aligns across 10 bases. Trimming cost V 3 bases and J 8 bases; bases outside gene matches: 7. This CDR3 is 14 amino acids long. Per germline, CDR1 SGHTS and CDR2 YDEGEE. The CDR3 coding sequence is TGTGCCAGCAGCTCCTACGGGGACAGGGGAGAAGCTTTCTTT. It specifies CASSSYGDRGEAFF.

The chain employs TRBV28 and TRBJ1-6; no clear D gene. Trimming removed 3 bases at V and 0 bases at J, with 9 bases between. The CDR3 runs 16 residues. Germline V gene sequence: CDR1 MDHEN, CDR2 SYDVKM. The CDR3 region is CASSFSRFSYNSPLHF. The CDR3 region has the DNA TGTGCCAGCAGTTTTTCCCGGTTCTCCTATAATTCACCCCTCCACTTT. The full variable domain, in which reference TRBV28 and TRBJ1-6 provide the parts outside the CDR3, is DVKVTQSSRYLVKRTGEKVFLECVQDMDHENMFWYRQDPGLGLRLIYFSYDVKMKEKGDIPEGYSVSREKKERFSLILESASTNQTSMYLCASSFSRFSYNSPLHFGNGTRLTVT.

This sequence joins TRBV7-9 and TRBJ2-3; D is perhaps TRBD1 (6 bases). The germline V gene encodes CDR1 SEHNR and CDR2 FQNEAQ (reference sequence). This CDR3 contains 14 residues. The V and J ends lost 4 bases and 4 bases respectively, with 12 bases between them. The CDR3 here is CASSSRGGADTQYF. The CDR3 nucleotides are TGTGCCAGCAGCTCCAGGGGCGGAGCAGATACGCAGTATTTT.

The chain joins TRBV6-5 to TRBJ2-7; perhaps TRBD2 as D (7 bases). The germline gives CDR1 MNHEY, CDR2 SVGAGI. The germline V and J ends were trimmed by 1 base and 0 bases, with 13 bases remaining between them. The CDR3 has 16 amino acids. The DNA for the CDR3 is TGTGCCAGCAGTTACTGGGGGGGGGCCAGCTCCTACGAGCAGTACTTC. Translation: CASSYWGGASSYEQYF.

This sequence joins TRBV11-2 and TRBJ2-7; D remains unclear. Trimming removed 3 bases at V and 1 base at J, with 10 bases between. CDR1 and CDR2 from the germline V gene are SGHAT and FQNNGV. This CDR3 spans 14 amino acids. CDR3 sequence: CASSFGGESYEQYF. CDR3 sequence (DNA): TGTGCCAGCAGCTTCGGCGGCGAGTCCTACGAGCAGTACTTC.

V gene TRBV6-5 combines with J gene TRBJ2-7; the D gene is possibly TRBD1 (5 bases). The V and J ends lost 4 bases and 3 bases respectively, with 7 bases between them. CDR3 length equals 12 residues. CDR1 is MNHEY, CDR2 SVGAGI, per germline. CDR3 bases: TGTGCCAGCAGTTTTGACAGCTACGAGCAGTACTTC. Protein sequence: CASSFDSYEQYF.

CDR3 loop: CASSLGVPPGFEETQYF. The CDR3 bases are TGCGCCAGCAGCTTGGGCGTGCCCCCAGGGTTTGAGGAGACCCAGTACTTC. The chain has TRBV5-1 and TRBJ2-5; TRBD1 might be the D (5 bases). V was shortened by 0 bases and J by 5 bases, with 20 bases between the two germline ends. Germline lookup yields CDR1 SGHRS and CDR2 YFSETQ. CDR3 size: 17 residues.

CDR3 in DNA: TGTGCCAGTAGTATGAGGGAAAGGCGTGGGGAGACCCAGTACTTC. It yields the protein CASSMRERRGETQYF. The rearrangement uses TRBV19 and TRBJ2-5; a weak D match, TRBD2 (5 bases). This CDR3 region has 15 residues. Germline CDR1 and CDR2: LNHDA and SQIVND (reference sequence). Trimming took 3 bases from V and 5 from J, leaving 16 bases between them.

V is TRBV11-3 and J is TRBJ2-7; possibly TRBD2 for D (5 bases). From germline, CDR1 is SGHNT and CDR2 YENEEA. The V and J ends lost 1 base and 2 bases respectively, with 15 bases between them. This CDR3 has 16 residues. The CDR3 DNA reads TGTGCCAGCAGCTTAGGTGGTAGCGCGGTCACCTACGAGCAGTACTTC. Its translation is CASSLGGSAVTYEQYF.

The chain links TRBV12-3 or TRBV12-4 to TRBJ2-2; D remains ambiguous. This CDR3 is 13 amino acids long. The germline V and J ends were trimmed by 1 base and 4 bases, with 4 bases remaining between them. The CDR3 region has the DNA TGTGCCAGCAGTTTAGTCGGCACCGGGGAGCTGTTTTTT. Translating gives CASSLVGTGELFF.

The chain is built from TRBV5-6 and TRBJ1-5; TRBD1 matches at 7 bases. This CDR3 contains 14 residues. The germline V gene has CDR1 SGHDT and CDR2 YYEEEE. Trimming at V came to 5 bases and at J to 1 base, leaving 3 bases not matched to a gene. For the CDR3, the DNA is TGTGCCAGCAGTTCGGGACAGAGCAATCAGCCCCAGCATTTT. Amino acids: CASSSGQSNQPQHF.

CDR3 amino acids: CASSLPTDRFSNQPQHF. The CDR3 DNA reads as TGTGCCAGCAGTTTACCAACCGACAGGTTTAGCAATCAGCCCCAGCATTTT. This chain connects TRBV28 to TRBJ1-5, with D perhaps TRBD1 (6 bases). The germline CDR1 and CDR2 sequences are MDHEN and SYDVKM. The CDR3 consists of 17 residues. The germline V and J ends were trimmed by 2 bases and 0 bases, with 14 bases remaining between them.

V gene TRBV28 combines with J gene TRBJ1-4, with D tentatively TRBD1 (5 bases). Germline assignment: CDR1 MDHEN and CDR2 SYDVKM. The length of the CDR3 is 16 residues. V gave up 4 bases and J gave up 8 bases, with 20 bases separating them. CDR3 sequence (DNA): TGTGCCAGCAGTTCGGGGGTCTTCTCGACGGTAGAAAAACTGTTTTTT. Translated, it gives CASSSGVFSTVEKLFF.